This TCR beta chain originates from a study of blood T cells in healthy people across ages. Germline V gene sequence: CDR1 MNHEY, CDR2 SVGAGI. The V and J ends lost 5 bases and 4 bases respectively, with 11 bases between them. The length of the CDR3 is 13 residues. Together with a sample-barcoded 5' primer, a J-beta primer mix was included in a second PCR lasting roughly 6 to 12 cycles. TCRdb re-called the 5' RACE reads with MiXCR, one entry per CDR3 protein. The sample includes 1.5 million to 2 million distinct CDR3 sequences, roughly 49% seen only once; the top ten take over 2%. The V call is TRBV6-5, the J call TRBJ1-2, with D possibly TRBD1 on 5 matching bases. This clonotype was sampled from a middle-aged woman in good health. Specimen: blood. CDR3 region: CASSAGRSYGYTF. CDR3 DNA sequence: TGTGCCAGCAGTGCGGGACGGAGCTATGGCTACACCTTC.